The rows below give T cell receptor beta chains drawn from one sample of a study of T cell changes during pregnancy in multiple sclerosis. Sequenced by immunoSEQ multiplex PCR; TCRdb stores in-frame clones only, minus some. The table records about 40,000 clones, about 92% of them present only once. The sequences come from CD8+ T cells from peripheral blood mononuclear cells, collected in the first trimester of pregnancy. These receptors were collected from a female donor with multiple sclerosis, enrolled in a pregnancy study. CDR3s include the opening cysteine and the closing phenylalanine or tryptophan. D genes are given only for firm matches. For some rows the clone size is stated as once, few or many, or as a class when expanded; others skip it.

J gene | clone size | V gene | CDR3 length | D gene | CDR3 DNA | CDR3 protein
TRBJ2-2 | . | TRBV14 | 17 | TRBD1 | TGTGCCAGCAGCCTTCTTTTAGGACAGGGGAACACCGGGGAGCTGTTTTTT | CASSLLLGQGNTGELFF
TRBJ2-1 | once | TRBV6-4 | 15 | TRBD2 | TGTGCCAGCAGTCCTAACGGGGGGGACTACAATGAGCAGTTCTTC | CASSPNGGDYNEQFF
TRBJ2-1 | . | TRBV5-1 | 14 | . | TGCGCCAGCAGCTTGGACCACGGGGAGGATGAGCAGTTCTTC | CASSLDHGEDEQFF
TRBJ2-7 | . | TRBV11-2 | 14 | TRBD2 | TGTGCCAGCAGCTATTCTAGCGGGGGCTACGAGCAGTACTTC | CASSYSSGGYEQYF
TRBJ1-1 | . | TRBV7-3 | 14 | . | TGTGCCAGCAGCTTAATGGGAGGGAACACTGAAGCTTTCTTT | CASSLMGGNTEAFF
TRBJ2-5 | . | TRBV12-5 | 20 | . | TGTGCTAGTGGAAAACACAGTTATGAGCCTAATAGAATGGCCCAAGAGACCCAGTACTTC | CASGKHSYEPNRMAQETQYF
TRBJ2-7 | few | TRBV19 | 14 | TRBD1 | TGTGCCAGTAGTGGGGACAGGTATACCTACGAGCAGTACTTC | CASSGDRYTYEQYF
TRBJ2-7 | once | TRBV29-1 | 15 | TRBD2 | TGCAGCGTTGAAACGGAACTAGCGCAGACCTACGAGCAGTACTTC | CSVETELAQTYEQYF
TRBJ2-1 | . | TRBV19 | 18 | . | TGTGCCAGTAGTATAGATCTCTACAGTTCAAGCTCCTACAATGAGCAGTTCTTC | CASSIDLYSSSSYNEQFF
TRBJ1-2 | . | TRBV5-4 | 14 | TRBD1 | TGTGCCAGCAGGCTCGACAGGGGGGACTATGGCTACACCTTC | CASRLDRGDYGYTF
TRBJ2-1 | . | TRBV6-1 | 13 | . | TGTGCCAGCAGTGAAGTCGGGGAGCGTGAGCAGTTCTTC | CASSEVGEREQFF
TRBJ2-5 | . | TRBV6-1 | 15 | . | TGTGCCAGCACCTTAATATGGTACAGCCAAGAGACCCAGTACTTC | CASTLIWYSQETQYF
TRBJ1-3 | once | TRBV13 | 15 | . | TGTGCCAGCAAACTGACGACGGAGAATGGAAACACCATATATTTT | CASKLTTENGNTIYF
TRBJ1-1 | . | TRBV29-1 | 14 | TRBD1 | TGCAGCGTACAGACAGGGGAGGGGTCCACTGAAGCTTTCTTT | CSVQTGEGSTEAFF
TRBJ2-3 | . | TRBV9 | 17 | TRBD2 | TGTGCCAGCAGCACGGGACTAGCGGGGGATTGGACAGATACGCAGTATTTT | CASSTGLAGDWTDTQYF
TRBJ2-7 | . | TRBV5-4 | 14 | TRBD1 | TGTGCCAGCAGCTTGGGGACAGGTATTTACGAGCAGTACTTC | CASSLGTGIYEQYF
TRBJ1-1 | once | TRBV9 | 12 | . | TGTGCCAGCAGTCAACTTAACACTGAAGCTTTCTTT | CASSQLNTEAFF
TRBJ2-2 | many | TRBV15 | 14 | . | TGTGCCACCAGCAGAGATAAGAGTTCCGGGGAGCTGTTTTTT | CATSRDKSSGELFF
TRBJ1-1 | . | TRBV10-2 | 15 | TRBD1 | TGCGCCAGCAGTTCTCAGGGGGCGCGTGGCACTGAAGCTTTCTTT | CASSSQGARGTEAFF
TRBJ1-1 | . | TRBV29-1 | 14 | . | TGCAGCGTAGACAGAAGCTCTATGAACACTGAAGCTTTCTTT | CSVDRSSMNTEAFF
TRBJ1-2 | . | TRBV27 | 14 | TRBD1 | TGTGCCAGCAGCCCGGCGACAGGGAAGAGTAACTACACCTTC | CASSPATGKSNYTF
TRBJ1-6 | . | TRBV5-4 | 15 | . | TGTGCCAGCAGTTTCGGACAGTATTATAATTCACCCCTCCACTTT | CASSFGQYYNSPLHF
TRBJ2-7 | . | TRBV10-1 | 14 | TRBD1 | TGCGCCAGCAGTCCGGGACAGGGGGTCCACGAGCAGTACTTC | CASSPGQGVHEQYF
TRBJ2-5 | medium-sized | TRBV10-3 | 18 | TRBD2 | TGTGCCATCAGTGAGTCGCTCGGGACTAGCGGGGGTCGGGAGACCCAGTACTTC | CAISESLGTSGGRETQYF
TRBJ2-2 | . | TRBV2 | 14 | TRBD2 | TGTGCCATCCTAGCGGGGGGGAGGACCGGGGAGCTGTTTTTT | CAILAGGRTGELFF
TRBJ2-5 | . | TRBV4-1 | 15 | TRBD2 | TGCGCCAGCAGCCAATGGACTAGCGGCCAAGAGACCCAGTACTTC | CASSQWTSGQETQYF
TRBJ2-7 | . | TRBV13 | 14 | TRBD1 | TGTGCCAGCAGCCCGGACAGGAGCTCCTACGAGCAGTACTTC | CASSPDRSSYEQYF
TRBJ2-3 | . | TRBV6-4 | 14 | . | TGTGCCAGCAGTGACTCCAGGGACACAGATACGCAGTATTTT | CASSDSRDTDTQYF
TRBJ2-5 | . | TRBV6-1 | 14 | . | TGTGCCAGCAAGGAGCGGATAATAAAAGAGACCCAGTACTTC | CASKERIIKETQYF
TRBJ1-6 | . | TRBV6-1 | 14 | . | TGTGCCAGCAGTGAATCGGGGGAGAATTCACCCCTCCACTTT | CASSESGENSPLHF
TRBJ1-1 | . | TRBV7-6 | 18 | . | TGTGCCAGCAGCTCTAAGCCGTGGACCAGGGCGGGAAGCACTGAAGCTTTCTTT | CASSSKPWTRAGSTEAFF
TRBJ2-7 | once | TRBV10-3 | 13 | . | TGTGCCATCAGTGAGGGCAGTACCTACGAGCAGTACTTC | CAISEGSTYEQYF
TRBJ2-7 | . | TRBV27 | 13 | . | TGTGCCAGCAAACCTGGACACATCTACGAGCAGTACTTC | CASKPGHIYEQYF
TRBJ2-7 | . | TRBV7-6 | 13 | TRBD1 | TGTGCCAGCAGCCAGGGGACAGGCTACGAGCAGTACTTC | CASSQGTGYEQYF
TRBJ1-2 | . | TRBV19 | 16 | . | TGTGCCTCCCTGAGGGTGGCAGGGGTGATACAGAATGGCTACACCTTC | CASLRVAGVIQNGYTF
TRBJ2-1 | once | TRBV10-2 | 14 | TRBD1 | TGCGCCAGCAGTCCCGGGACAGGGAACAATGAGCAGTTCTTC | CASSPGTGNNEQFF
TRBJ1-6 | . | TRBV19 | 14 | . | TGTGCCAGTAGTATTGTGGACACCAATTCACCCCTCCACTTT | CASSIVDTNSPLHF
TRBJ2-2 | . | TRBV6-1 | 16 | TRBD1 | TGTGCCAGCAGTGCCGATCCGACAGGGGCTACCGGGGAGCTGTTTTTT | CASSADPTGATGELFF
TRBJ2-1 | . | TRBV9 | 15 | . | TGTGCCAGCAGCCCTAGCGCAAACTCCTACAATGAGCAGTTCTTC | CASSPSANSYNEQFF
TRBJ2-1 | . | TRBV10-3 | 13 | . | TGTGCCATCGGTCCAGGGAACGACAATGAGCAGTTCTTC | CAIGPGNDNEQFF